These 2 T cell receptor beta chains originate from one sample sequenced in a study of T cells after yellow fever vaccination. TCRdb re-analysed the 5' RACE reads in MiXCR, keeping a single row per CDR3 protein. The table shows 250,000 to 400,000 distinct CDR3 sequences, with about 4% occurring only once. Sequencing used PBMCs, obtained 5 days after the yellow fever booster vaccination. These receptors were obtained from a man aged 18 to 29 who received the YFV17D yellow fever vaccine.

Notes on this clonotype: At one end, the junction sequence differs from germline, possibly due to a read error. The rearrangement links TRBV5-6 to TRBJ2-3; D remains ambiguous. The germline CDR1 and CDR2 sequences are SGHDT and YYEEEE. The CDR3 runs 14 residues. This CDR3 is CASGWTLSTNTQYF. The CDR3 nucleotides are TGTGCCAGCGGATGGACCCTTTCCACAAATACGCAGTATTTT.

This clonotype was detected ten times or more. The chain uses TRBV20-1 and TRBJ2-7, with D hard to call. Per germline, CDR1 DFQATT and CDR2 SNEGSKA (reference sequence). The CDR3 consists of 14 residues. This chain's CDR3 is CSATPNALNYEQYV. The CDR3 DNA reads as TGCAGCGCTACCCCGAACGCACTCAACTACGAGCAGTACGTC.